This T cell receptor (beta chain) was observed in a study of T cells after yellow fever vaccination (dated by TCRdb to the late 2010s). In the study overall: Using CD3, CD45RA, CCR7 and CD95 staining, memory subsets (EM, EMRA, CM and Tscm) were sorted on a BD FACS Aria III. The cohort comprised two healthy male donors, one aged 18 to 30 and one aged 30 to 40 years. Libraries from fractions with low cell numbers were prepared with the SMART-Seq v4 Ultra Low Input RNA kit. Blood was collected at multiple timepoints before and after primary and secondary immunization, and bulk PBMC replicates and cell subsets were isolated. Sorting of memory subsets took place on days 0, 15 and 45 and at 18 months after primary vaccination, as well as on days 0, 15 and 45 after the 30-year booster. To follow T-cell clones before and after both primary and booster YFV17D yellow fever vaccination, bulk TCR alpha and beta repertoires underwent longitudinal sequencing. Overall study outcomes, separate from this receptor: Compared with the primary T-cell response, the secondary T-cell response was faster but weaker, reaching its peak on day 5 rather than on day 15. FACS-sorted repertoires could contain abundant contaminating clonotypes from the bulk population, so computational filtering was required. Most clones expanded after primary vaccination (almost 97% of CD4 and around 88% of CD8) were re-detected after the booster, suggesting that broad memory maintenance occurred. A small share of clonotypes was detected in both CD4 and CD8 compartments, with the overlap likely arising from convergent recombination. Because the study included only a couple of donors, the extent to which the findings can be generalized is limited. In the sorted memory subsets on day 0, nearly all vaccine-responding clonotypes were below the level of detection.

V is trimmed back by 1 base and J by 7 bases, and the junction contains 3 bases that no gene match accounts for. Based on the germline V gene (reference sequence), the CDR1 and CDR2 sequences are SEHNR and FQNEAQ. The CDR3 spans 14 residues, from the cysteine through the phenylalanine. Kept here is only the CDR3 DNA, which spans 42 bases and is read in frame from base 1. Remarks on this clonotype: It has no much larger one-base neighbor in the sample; base qualities were not kept.

The treatment or condition label, read with the paper, signifies: live attenuated yellow fever vaccine strain. A standard Ficoll-Paque protocol was used to isolate PBMCs from peripheral blood. The RNeasy Micro Kit was used to extract RNA from sorted memory subsets. Synthesis of TCR cDNA relied on 5'RACE template switching, a step that introduced a universal primer site along with unique molecular identifiers. Priming of cDNA synthesis was performed from both the TCR alpha and TCR beta constant segments. Library amplification involved two PCR steps, and the second step added sample barcodes and sequencing adapters. Sequencing of the libraries was done on either Illumina HiSeq 2500 (2x100 bp) or NovaSeq (2x150 bp). Per the authors' processing: MIGEC was used to demultiplex reads and collapse the reads into UMI consensus sequences, and MiXCR was used for V(D)J alignment. Using edgeR on replicate PBMC samples, clonotypes were called vaccine-responding if FDR was below 0.01 and the log2 fold change was above 5 up to day 15. CD4 or CD8 identity was assigned to each bulk clonotype according to whether the clonotype was present at higher abundance in the sequenced CD4 repertoire or the sequenced CD8 repertoire. To estimate the distribution of each clone across memory phenotypes, clonotype frequencies in memory subsets were weighted by FACS-sorted cell numbers. The raw public data were reprocessed by TCRdb itself: fastp quality trimming at Q25, MiXCR clonotype calling, in-frame beta chains only. Duplicate CDR3 protein sequences are folded into a single record with the most common DNA and genes. None of the V and J calls come from the authors' own analysis; TCRdb made them. The sample data list 25,000 to 35,000 distinct CDR3 sequences, and 6.3% of these were observed just once. The top ten clones comprise 20% to 25% of the sample.

This chain is built from TRBV7-9 and TRBJ1-5; TRBD1 agrees with 8 junctional bases. The input for sequencing was PBMCs, either bulk or a sorted T-cell subset (CD4+, CD8+, memory, or dextramer-sorted; not recorded which), taken on the day of the yellow fever booster vaccination. The TCR originated in a man younger than 40 who received the YFV17D yellow fever vaccine. The CDR3 region has the sequence CASSLGTGSQPQHF. The bases read TGTGCCAGCAGCTTAGGGACAGGGTCCCAGCCCCAGCATTTT.